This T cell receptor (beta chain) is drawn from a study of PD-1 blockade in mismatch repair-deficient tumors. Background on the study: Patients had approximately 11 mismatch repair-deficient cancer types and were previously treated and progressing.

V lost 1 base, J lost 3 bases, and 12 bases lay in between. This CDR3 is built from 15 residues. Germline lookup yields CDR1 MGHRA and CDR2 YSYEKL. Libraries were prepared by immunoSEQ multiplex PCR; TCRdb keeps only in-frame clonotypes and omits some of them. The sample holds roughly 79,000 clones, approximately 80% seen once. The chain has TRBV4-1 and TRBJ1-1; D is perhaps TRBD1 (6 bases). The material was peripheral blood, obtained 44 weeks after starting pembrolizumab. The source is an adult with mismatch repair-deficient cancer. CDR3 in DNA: TGCGCCAGCAGCCAAGGATGGGGGCAGGACACTGAAGCTTTCTTT. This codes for CASSQGWGQDTEAFF.